Sequencing of this T cell receptor (beta chain) was carried out in a study of T-cell memory formation after mild COVID-19. This clonotype was found a few times. The antigen is unknown. Germline V gene sequence: CDR1 MNHNY, CDR2 SVGAGI (reference sequence). V was clipped by 0 bases and J by 2 bases, with 5 bases between them. CDR3 length equals 14 residues. Using constant-segment primers, 5'RACE produced TCR alpha and TCR beta cDNA libraries carrying sample barcodes and UMIs. TCRdb recomputed calls from the 5' RACE reads with MiXCR, one row per CDR3 protein. The sample consists of roughly 240,000 distinct CDR3 sequences, roughly 17% of them appearing once. Study outcomes and limitations: CD4+ contracting clones were found mainly in CM and EM, and CD8+ ones in EMRA.

The sample consisted of PBMCs or a T cell subset sorted from them (not recorded which). The chain is built from TRBV6-6 and TRBJ2-1; D uncertain. The TCR was taken from a young man who had mild COVID-19 (a few samples of this study predate the infection). Cell type and time point are not known. CDR3 nucleotide sequence: TGTGCCAGCAGTTACTCAGCCCCCTACAATGAGCAGTTCTTC. This encodes CASSYSAPYNEQFF.